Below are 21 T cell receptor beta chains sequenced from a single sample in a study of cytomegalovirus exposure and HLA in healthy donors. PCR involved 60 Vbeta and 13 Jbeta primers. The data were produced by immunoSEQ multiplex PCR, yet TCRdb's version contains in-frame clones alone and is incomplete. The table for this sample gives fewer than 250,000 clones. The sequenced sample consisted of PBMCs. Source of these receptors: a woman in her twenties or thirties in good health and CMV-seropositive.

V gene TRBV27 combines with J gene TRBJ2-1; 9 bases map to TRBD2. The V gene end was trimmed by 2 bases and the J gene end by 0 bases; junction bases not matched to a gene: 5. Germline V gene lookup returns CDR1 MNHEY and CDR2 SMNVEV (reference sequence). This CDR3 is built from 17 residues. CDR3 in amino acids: CASSLPTSGSSYNEQFF. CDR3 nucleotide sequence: TGTGCCAGCAGTTTACCGACTAGCGGAAGCTCCTACAATGAGCAGTTCTTC.

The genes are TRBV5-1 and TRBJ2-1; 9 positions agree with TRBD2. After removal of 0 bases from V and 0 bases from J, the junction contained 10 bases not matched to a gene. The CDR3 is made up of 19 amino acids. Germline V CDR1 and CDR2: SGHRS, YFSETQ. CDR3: CASSLGLAVGWGSYNEQFF. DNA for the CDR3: TGCGCCAGCAGCTTGGGACTAGCGGTCGGCTGGGGCTCCTACAATGAGCAGTTCTTC. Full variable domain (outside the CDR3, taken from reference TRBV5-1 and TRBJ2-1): KAGVTQTPRYLIKTRGQQVTLSCSPISGHRSVSWYQQTPGQGLQFLFEYFSETQRNKGNFPGRFSGRQFSNSRSEMNVSTLELGDSALYLCASSLGLAVGWGSYNEQFFGPGTRLTVL.

CDR3 protein: CSVEVGTGSVGQYF. CDR3 bases: TGCAGCGTTGAAGTAGGGACAGGGTCGGTAGGGCAGTACTTC. The rearrangement uses TRBV29-1 and TRBJ2-5; 9 positions agree with TRBD1. The CDR3 spans 14 residues. Germline values: CDR1 SQVTM, CDR2 ANQGSEA. V was clipped by 1 base and J by 11 bases; unmatched bases: 11.

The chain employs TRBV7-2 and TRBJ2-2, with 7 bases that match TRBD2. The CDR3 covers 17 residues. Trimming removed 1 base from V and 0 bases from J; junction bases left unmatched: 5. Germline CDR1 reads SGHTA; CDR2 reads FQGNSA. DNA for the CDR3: TGTGCCAGCAGCTTAGACGGGGGGAGGGCGAACACCGGGGAGCTGTTTTTT. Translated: CASSLDGGRANTGELFF.

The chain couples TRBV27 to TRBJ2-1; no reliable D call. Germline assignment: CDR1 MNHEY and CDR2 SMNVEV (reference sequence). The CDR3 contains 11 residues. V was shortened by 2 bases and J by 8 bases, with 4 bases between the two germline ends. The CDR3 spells CASSLIDEQFF. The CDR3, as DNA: TGTGCCAGCAGTTTAATCGATGAGCAGTTCTTC.

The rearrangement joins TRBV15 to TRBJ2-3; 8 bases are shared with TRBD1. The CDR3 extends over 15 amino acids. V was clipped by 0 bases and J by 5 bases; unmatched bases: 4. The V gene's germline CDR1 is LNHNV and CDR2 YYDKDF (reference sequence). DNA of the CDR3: TGTGCCACCAGCAGAGATCGGGGGACAGGAGATACGCAGTATTTT. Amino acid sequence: CATSRDRGTGDTQYF.

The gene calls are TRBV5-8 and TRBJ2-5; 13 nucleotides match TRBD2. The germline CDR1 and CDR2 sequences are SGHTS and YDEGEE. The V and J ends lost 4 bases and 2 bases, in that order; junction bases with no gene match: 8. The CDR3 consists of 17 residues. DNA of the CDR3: TGTGCCAGCAGCCAACTAGCGGGAGGGCCGAAACAAGAGACCCAGTACTTC. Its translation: CASSQLAGGPKQETQYF.

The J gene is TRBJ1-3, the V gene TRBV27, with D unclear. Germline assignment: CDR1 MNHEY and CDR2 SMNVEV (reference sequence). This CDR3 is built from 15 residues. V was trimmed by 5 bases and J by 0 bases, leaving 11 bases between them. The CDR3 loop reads CASSPLQFSGNTIYF. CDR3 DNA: TGTGCCAGCAGTCCGCTGCAGTTCTCTGGAAACACCATATATTTT.

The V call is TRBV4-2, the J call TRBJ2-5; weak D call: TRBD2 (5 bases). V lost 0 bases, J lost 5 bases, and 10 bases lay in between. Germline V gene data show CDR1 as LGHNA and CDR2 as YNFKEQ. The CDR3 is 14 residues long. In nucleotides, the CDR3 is TGTGCCAGCAGCCAAGATAGGACGGGGGAGACCCAGTACTTC. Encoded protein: CASSQDRTGETQYF.

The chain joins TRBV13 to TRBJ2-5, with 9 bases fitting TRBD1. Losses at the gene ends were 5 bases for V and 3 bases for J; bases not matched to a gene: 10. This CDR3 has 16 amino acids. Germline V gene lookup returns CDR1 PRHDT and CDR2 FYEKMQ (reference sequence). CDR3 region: CASSPTGDRGKETQYF. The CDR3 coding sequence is TGTGCCAGCAGCCCTACCGGTGACAGGGGGAAAGAGACCCAGTACTTC. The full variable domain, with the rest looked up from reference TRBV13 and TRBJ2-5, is AAGVIQSPRHLIKEKRETATLKCYPIPRHDTVYWYQQGPGQDPQFLISFYEKMQSDKGSIPDRFSAQQFSDYHSELNMSSLELGDSALYFCASSPTGDRGKETQYFGPGTRLLVL.

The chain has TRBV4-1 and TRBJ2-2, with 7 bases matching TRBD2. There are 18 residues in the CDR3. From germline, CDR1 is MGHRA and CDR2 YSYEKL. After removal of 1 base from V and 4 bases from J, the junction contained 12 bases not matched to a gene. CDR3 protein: CASSQGGLVGVGTGELFF. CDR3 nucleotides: TGCGCCAGCAGCCAAGGAGGACTAGTGGGGGTGGGCACCGGGGAGCTGTTTTTT.

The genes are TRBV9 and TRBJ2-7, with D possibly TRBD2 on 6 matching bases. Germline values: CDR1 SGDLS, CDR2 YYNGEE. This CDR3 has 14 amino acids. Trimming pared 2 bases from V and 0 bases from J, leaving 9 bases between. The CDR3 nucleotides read TGTGCCAGCAGCGTCCGGGACTTCTCCTACGAGCAGTACTTC. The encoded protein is CASSVRDFSYEQYF.

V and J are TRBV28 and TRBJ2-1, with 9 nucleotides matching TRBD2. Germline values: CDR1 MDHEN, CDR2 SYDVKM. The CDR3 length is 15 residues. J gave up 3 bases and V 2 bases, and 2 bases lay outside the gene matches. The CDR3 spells CASSLVSGGYNEQFF. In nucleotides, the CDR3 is TGTGCCAGCAGTTTAGTTAGCGGGGGCTACAATGAGCAGTTCTTC.

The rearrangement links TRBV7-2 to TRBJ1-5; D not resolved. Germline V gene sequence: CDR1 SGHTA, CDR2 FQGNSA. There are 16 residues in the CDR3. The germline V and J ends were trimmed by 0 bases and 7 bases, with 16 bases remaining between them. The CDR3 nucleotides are TGTGCCAGCAGCTTAGCGCACCAGGCGGGCAGCCAGCCCCAGCATTTT. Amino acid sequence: CASSLAHQAGSQPQHF.

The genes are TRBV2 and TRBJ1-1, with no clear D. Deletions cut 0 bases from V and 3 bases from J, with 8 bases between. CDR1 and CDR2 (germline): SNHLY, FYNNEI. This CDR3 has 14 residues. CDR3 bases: TGTGCCAGCAGTGAAGCCCTGCGGTACACTGAAGCTTTCTTT. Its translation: CASSEALRYTEAFF.

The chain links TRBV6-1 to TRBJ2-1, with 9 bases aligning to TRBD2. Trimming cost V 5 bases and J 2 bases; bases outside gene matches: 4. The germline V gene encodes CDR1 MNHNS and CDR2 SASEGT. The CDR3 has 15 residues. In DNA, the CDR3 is TGTGCCAGCAGTAAAAGCGGGGGGACCTACAATGAGCAGTTCTTC. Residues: CASSKSGGTYNEQFF.

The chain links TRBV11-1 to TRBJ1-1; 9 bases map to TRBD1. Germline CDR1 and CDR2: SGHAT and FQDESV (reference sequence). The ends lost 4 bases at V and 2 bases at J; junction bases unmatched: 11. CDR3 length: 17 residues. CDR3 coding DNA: TGTGCCAGCAGCTACTCCGGGACAGGGAGTTTAAACACTGAAGCTTTCTTT. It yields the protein CASSYSGTGSLNTEAFF.

The chain's CDR3 is CASSVAGGGEKLFF. CDR3 DNA sequence: TGTGCCAGCAGCGTAGCGGGGGGGGGTGAAAAACTGTTTTTT. This chain joins TRBV9 and TRBJ1-4; TRBD1 is a possible D gene (5 bases). Trimming took off 0 bases at V and 7 bases at J, with 10 bases between the two ends. Germline V gene sequence: CDR1 SGDLS, CDR2 YYNGEE. The length of the CDR3 is 14 residues.

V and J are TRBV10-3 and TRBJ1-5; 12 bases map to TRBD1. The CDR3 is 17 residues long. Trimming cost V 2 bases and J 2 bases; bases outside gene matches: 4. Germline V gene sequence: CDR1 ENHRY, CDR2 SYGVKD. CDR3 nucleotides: TGTGCCATCAGTGAGACCGGGACAGGGGGCGGCAATCAGCCCCAGCATTTT. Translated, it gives CAISETGTGGGNQPQHF.

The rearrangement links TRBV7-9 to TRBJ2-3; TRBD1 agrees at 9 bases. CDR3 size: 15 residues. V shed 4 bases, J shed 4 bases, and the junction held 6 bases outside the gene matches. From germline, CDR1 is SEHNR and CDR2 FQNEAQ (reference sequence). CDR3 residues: CASSSWDRVPDTQYF. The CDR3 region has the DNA TGTGCCAGCAGCTCATGGGACAGGGTTCCAGATACGCAGTATTTT.

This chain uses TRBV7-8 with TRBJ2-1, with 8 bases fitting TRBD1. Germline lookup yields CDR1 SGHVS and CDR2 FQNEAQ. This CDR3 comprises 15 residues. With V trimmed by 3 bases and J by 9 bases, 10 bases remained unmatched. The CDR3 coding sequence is TGTGCCAGCAGCTTGGGGCCGGGACAGGCGGGTGAGCAGTTCTTC. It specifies CASSLGPGQAGEQFF.